This TCR beta chain appears in the sequencing data of a study of post-analysis software for immune sequencing data. Study-wide findings and caveats: Controls showed significantly higher normalized Chao1 diversity than did multiple sclerosis patients. The five TRBV segments detected at higher frequency in patients than in controls included TRBV5-6, TRBV5-1 and TRBV20-1.

A remark on this clonotype: What it binds is not known.

The CDR3 consists of 10 residues. Looked up from germline, CDR1 is MNHEY and CDR2 is SVGEGT. The V gene lost 6 bases and the J gene lost 8 bases, with 5 bases spanning the gap. Every TCR beta cDNA library bore unique molecular identifiers. TCRdb re-called the PCR reads through MiXCR, storing one row per CDR3 protein. The sample shows roughly 540,000 distinct CDR3 sequences, 34% of them seen only once. The chain is built from TRBV6-2 or TRBV6-3 and TRBJ2-1, with no clear D. The origin of this receptor is a girl aged 2-17 years with multiple sclerosis. Material for sequencing was blood. The CDR3: CASSNDEQFF. The CDR3 DNA follows: TGTGCCAGCAGCAATGATGAGCAGTTCTTC.